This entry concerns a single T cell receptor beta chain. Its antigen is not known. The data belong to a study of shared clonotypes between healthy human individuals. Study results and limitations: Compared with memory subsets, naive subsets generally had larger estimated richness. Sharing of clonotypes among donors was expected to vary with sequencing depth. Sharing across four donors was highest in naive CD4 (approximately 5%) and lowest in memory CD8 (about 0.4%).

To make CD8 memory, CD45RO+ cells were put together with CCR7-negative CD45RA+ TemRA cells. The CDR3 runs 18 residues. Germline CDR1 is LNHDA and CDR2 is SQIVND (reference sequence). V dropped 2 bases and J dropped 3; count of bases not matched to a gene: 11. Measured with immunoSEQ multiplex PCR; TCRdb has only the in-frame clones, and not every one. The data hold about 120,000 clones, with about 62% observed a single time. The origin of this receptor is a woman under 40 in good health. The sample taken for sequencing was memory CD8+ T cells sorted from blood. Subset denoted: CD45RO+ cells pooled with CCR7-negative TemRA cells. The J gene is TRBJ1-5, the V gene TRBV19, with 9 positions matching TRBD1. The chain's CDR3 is CASSILTLGTGLNQPQHF. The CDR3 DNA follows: TGTGCCAGTAGTATACTGACCCTGGGGACAGGGCTCAATCAGCCCCAGCATTTT.